This passage covers 9 T cell receptor beta chains from one sample sequenced in a study of graft-versus-host responses after intestinal transplantation. These receptors are not linked to any known antigen. The method was immunoSEQ multiplex PCR; TCRdb's version includes in-frame clones alone and lacks a portion of them. There are 50,000 to 75,000 clones in the sample; around 93% occur only once, and more than 0.3% lies in the top ten. The sample in question was unstimulated CD4+ T cells sorted from spleen or lymph node cells, obtained before transplant. Source of these receptors: a human donor who was the organ donor for an intestinal transplant.

The chain links TRBV4-3 to TRBJ2-7, with 8 bases aligning to TRBD2. CDR3 length equals 15 residues. The J segment lost 3 bases and the V segment lost 1 base, leaving 5 bases of the junction unmatched. CDR1 LGHNA and CDR2 YSLEER come from the germline V gene. This CDR3 reads CASSQVAGGIYEQYF. The CDR3 coding sequence is TGCGCCAGCAGCCAAGTGGCGGGGGGCATCTACGAGCAGTACTTC.

The chain couples TRBV5-8 to TRBJ2-5; the match to TRBD1 covers 7 bases. V lost 0 bases and J lost 1; bases outside the gene matches: 15. Germline V gene lookup returns CDR1 SGHTS and CDR2 YDEGEE. The CDR3 has 19 amino acids. In DNA form, the CDR3 reads TGTGCCAGCAGCTTGGTTGTCTTTTTGCGGACAGGCCCCCAAGAGACCCAGTACTTC. Protein product: CASSLVVFLRTGPQETQYF.

The gene calls are TRBV6-1 and TRBJ2-5; the D gene is possibly TRBD1 (5 bases). Per germline, CDR1 MNHNS and CDR2 SASEGT. Trimming shortened V by 2 bases and J by 5 bases, and 12 bases separated the two germline ends. The CDR3 contains 14 residues. CDR3 loop: CASSERVSGETQYF. The CDR3 DNA follows: TGTGCCAGCAGTGAACGGGTTTCAGGGGAGACCCAGTACTTC.

The chain employs TRBV10-1 and TRBJ2-7; a possible D gene is TRBD1 (6 bases). The CDR3 contains 16 residues. Germline lookup yields CDR1 WNHNN and CDR2 SYGVQD (reference sequence). The V and J ends lost 6 bases and 2 bases respectively, with 20 bases between them. CDR3 bases: TGCGCCAGCAGAGGTGACAGGACCTTTAGGGCCTACGAGCAGTACTTC. The encoded protein is CASRGDRTFRAYEQYF.

V gene TRBV11-3 combines with J gene TRBJ1-6; D not resolved. The CDR3 spans 13 residues. V was cut by 2 bases and J by 5 bases, with 4 bases left in between. Germline CDR1 and CDR2: SGHNT and YENEEA. In DNA form, the CDR3 reads TGTGCCAGCAGCTTACAGAATAATTCACCCCTCCACTTT. Residues: CASSLQNNSPLHF.

V usage is TRBV4-1 and J usage is TRBJ1-5, with D possibly being TRBD1 (5 bases). The germline V gene has CDR1 MGHRA and CDR2 YSYEKL. The CDR3 runs 19 residues. Between the trimmed V and J ends, which lost 1 base and 0 bases, there was a span of 19 bases. Here the CDR3 DNA reads TGCGCCAGCAGCCAAGTCTCATCGGGACCCTGGGGTAGCAATCAGCCCCAGCATTTT. Translation gives CASSQVSSGPWGSNQPQHF.

V is TRBV6-5 and J is TRBJ2-7; weak D call: TRBD1 (5 bases). The germline V and J ends were trimmed by 6 bases and 0 bases, with 9 bases remaining between them. Germline CDR1 is MNHEY and CDR2 is SVGAGI. The CDR3 has 13 residues. This chain's CDR3 is CASRQVSSYEQYF. The CDR3 DNA reads TGTGCCAGCAGACAGGTGAGCTCCTACGAGCAGTACTTC.

The CDR3: CASSWDRDTEAFF. The CDR3 DNA is TGCGCCAGCAGCTGGGACAGGGACACTGAAGCTTTCTTT. This sequence joins TRBV5-1 and TRBJ1-1; 9 bases fit TRBD1. Trimming removed 3 bases from V and 3 bases from J; junction bases left unmatched: 0. The CDR3 extends over 13 amino acids. Germline V lookup: CDR1 SGHRS, CDR2 YFSETQ.

This rearrangement joins TRBV4-1 to TRBJ2-4; D might be TRBD1 or TRBD2, each matching 5 bases. The V gene lost 1 base and the J gene lost 0 bases, with 13 bases spanning the gap. CDR1 and CDR2 (germline): MGHRA, YSYEKL. This CDR3 has 17 residues. Here the CDR3 reads CASSQVPGPVAKNIQYF. Written as DNA, the CDR3 is TGCGCCAGCAGCCAAGTGCCGGGGCCCGTAGCCAAAAACATTCAGTACTTC.